These T cell receptor beta chains were read from a single sample in a study of response to subunit inactivated influenza vaccine. MiXCR was run by TCRdb on the RT-PCR reads, yielding one entry per CDR3 protein. Of about 570,000 distinct CDR3 sequences listed, about 11% were seen once; the top ten hold approximately 9.9%. These sequences were also reported in another study, on T cells expressing NK-cell markers.

The source material was PBMCs from blood, sampled on the day of vaccination. These receptors were collected from a man aged 50-59 years who received an inactivated influenza vaccine. CDR3s include the opening cysteine and the closing phenylalanine or tryptophan. D genes are given only for firm matches. Size values are once, few and many counts, or a class for expanded clones, and some rows have none.

clone size | D gene | J gene | V gene | CDR3 protein | CDR3 DNA
many | TRBD1 | TRBJ1-1 | TRBV20-1 | CSARDRGTTEAFF | TGCAGTGCTAGGGACAGGGGGACCACTGAAGCTTTCTTT
many | . | TRBJ1-2 | TRBV7-2 | CASSLATGSNYGYTF | TGTGCCAGCAGCTTAGCAACAGGGTCAAACTATGGCTACACCTTC
many | TRBD1 | TRBJ2-7 | TRBV20-1 | CSARAHRGNSYEQYF | TGCAGTGCTAGAGCCCACAGGGGAAACTCCTACGAGCAGTACTTC
. | . | TRBJ2-7 | TRBV6-1 | CASSEARGFGYEQYF | TGTGCCAGCAGTGAAGCGCGAGGGTTTGGATACGAGCAGTACTTC
. | . | TRBJ2-3 | TRBV4-2 | CASSAQGTHTDTQYF | TGTGCCAGCAGCGCACAGGGAACCCACACAGATACGCAGTATTTT
. | . | TRBJ1-1 | TRBV6-5 | CASSHRGGRTEAFF | TGTGCCAGCAGTCACCGGGGGGGACGCACTGAAGCTTTCTTT
many | . | TRBJ2-5 | TRBV5-1 | CASSLGQGRGETQYF | TGCGCCAGCAGCTTGGGCCAGGGGCGGGGAGAGACCCAGTACTTC
. | TRBD1 | TRBJ2-6 | TRBV20-1 | CSARGQAPSGANVLTF | TGCAGTGCTAGGGGACAGGCGCCCTCTGGGGCCAACGTCCTGACTTTC
many | TRBD2 | TRBJ2-5 | TRBV5-1 | CASSLLLAGAGETQYF | TGCGCCAGCAGCTTGCTACTAGCGGGGGCGGGGGAGACCCAGTACTTC
few | TRBD2 | TRBJ2-2 | TRBV12-5 | CASGLGLGRRTSGNTGELFF | TGTGCTAGTGGTTTGGGCCTTGGACGGAGGACTAGCGGGAACACCGGGGAGCTGTTTTTT
few | TRBD2 | TRBJ2-1 | TRBV20-1 | CSAIGRASYNEQFF | TGCAGTGCTATCGGGAGGGCGTCCTACAATGAGCAGTTCTTC
few | . | TRBJ2-1 | TRBV4-1 | CASSQVLGGNEQFF | TGCGCCAGCAGCCAAGTCTTGGGGGGAAATGAGCAGTTCTTC
. | TRBD1 | TRBJ1-1 | TRBV5-1 | CASSWSRTGNTEAFF | TGCGCCAGCAGCTGGTCCCGGACAGGGAACACTGAAGCTTTCTTT
many | . | TRBJ2-7 | TRBV12-3/TRBV12-4 | CASSPRAYEQYF | TGTGCCAGCAGCCCCCGGGCCTACGAGCAGTACTTC
. | TRBD2 | TRBJ2-5 | TRBV23-1 | CASSQGPPGLAGEETQYF | TGCGCCAGCAGTCAAGGACCTCCGGGACTAGCGGGGGAAGAGACCCAGTACTTC
few | . | TRBJ1-1 | TRBV12-3/TRBV12-4 | CASSFLAGATEAFF | TGTGCCAGCAGTTTTCTGGCAGGGGCCACTGAAGCTTTCTTT
. | TRBD2 | TRBJ2-3 | TRBV7-9 | CASSHSGGALDTQYF | TGTGCCAGCAGCCATAGCGGGGGGGCCTTAGATACGCAGTATTTT
few | TRBD2 | TRBJ2-7 | TRBV7-2 | CASSRNLGGGSYEQYF | TGTGCCAGCAGCCGAAACCTTGGCGGGGGGTCCTACGAGCAGTACTTC
. | . | TRBJ2-7 | TRBV9 | CASSVGHSSYEQYF | TGTGCCAGCAGCGTAGGTCACTCTTCCTACGAGCAGTACTTC
. | TRBD1 | TRBJ2-3 | TRBV7-3 | CASSSQGSTQYF | TGTGCCAGCAGCTCACAGGGGTCAACGCAGTATTTT
. | . | TRBJ2-3 | TRBV11-2 | CVSSFRAPRTDTQYF | TGTGTCAGCAGCTTCCGGGCCCCAAGGACAGATACGCAGTATTTT
few | TRBD1 | TRBJ2-3 | TRBV2 | CATLTGGRTDTQYF | TGTGCCACCCTAACAGGGGGAAGAACAGATACGCAGTATTTT
few | TRBD1 | TRBJ2-5 | TRBV20-1 | CSAADRAWETQYF | TGCAGTGCCGCAGACAGGGCCTGGGAGACCCAGTACTTC
many | TRBD2 | TRBJ2-4 | TRBV25-1 | CASSDFTSGAGSKNIQYF | TGTGCCAGCAGTGATTTTACTAGCGGGGCGGGCTCCAAAAACATTCAGTACTTC
. | . | TRBJ2-3 | TRBV28 | CASSSPLADTQYF | TGTGCCAGCAGTTCGCCGTTAGCAGATACGCAGTATTTT
. | TRBD2 | TRBJ2-5 | TRBV5-5 | CASSFGQRGDQETQYF | TGTGCCAGCAGCTTTGGCCAGCGGGGAGACCAAGAGACCCAGTACTTC
. | . | TRBJ2-1 | TRBV6-2/TRBV6-3 | CASSYPTARQLFHEQFF | TGTGCCAGCAGTTACCCCACGGCACGACAGCTTTTCCATGAGCAGTTCTTC
. | TRBD2 | TRBJ2-1 | TRBV24-1 | CATSDRTSGLEGYEQFF | TGTGCCACCAGTGACCGGACTAGCGGGCTTGAGGGCTATGAGCAGTTCTTC
few | . | TRBJ1-2 | TRBV5-1 | CASSLNSGYGYTF | TGCGCCAGCAGCTTAAATTCGGGGTATGGCTACACCTTC